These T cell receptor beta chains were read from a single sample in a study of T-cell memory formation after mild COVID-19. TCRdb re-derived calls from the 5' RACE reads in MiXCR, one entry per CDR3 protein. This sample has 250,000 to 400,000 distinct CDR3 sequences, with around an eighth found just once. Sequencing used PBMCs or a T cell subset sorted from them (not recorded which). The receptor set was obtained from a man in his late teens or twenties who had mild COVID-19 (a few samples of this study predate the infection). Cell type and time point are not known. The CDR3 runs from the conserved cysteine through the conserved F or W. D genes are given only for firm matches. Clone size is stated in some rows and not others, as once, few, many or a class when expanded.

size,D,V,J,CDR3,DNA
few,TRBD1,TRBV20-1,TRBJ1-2,CSARPAGGSDYGYTF,TGCAGTGCTAGACCTGCAGGGGGTTCAGACTATGGCTACACCTTC
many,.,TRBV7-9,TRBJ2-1,CASSLGADYNEQFF,TGTGCCAGCAGCTTAGGTGCGGATTACAATGAGCAGTTCTTC
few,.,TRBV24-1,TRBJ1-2,CATSDSNDYGYTF,TGTGCCACCAGTGATTCGAATGACTATGGCTACACCTTC
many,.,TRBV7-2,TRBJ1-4,CASSFKPGQEEKLFF,TGTGCCAGCAGCTTTAAGCCGGGACAAGAGGAAAAACTGTTTTTT
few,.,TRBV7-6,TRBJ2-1,CASSLEGFRANEQFF,TGTGCCAGCAGCTTAGAGGGGTTTCGGGCCAATGAGCAGTTCTTC
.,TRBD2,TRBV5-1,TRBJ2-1,CASTLRGGPYYNEQFF,TGCGCCAGCACCCTGCGCGGGGGGCCGTATTACAATGAGCAGTTCTTC
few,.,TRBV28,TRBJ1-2,CASSLLGIGYGYTF,TGTGCCAGCAGTTTATTGGGGATCGGCTATGGCTACACCTTC
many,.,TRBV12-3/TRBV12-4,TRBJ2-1,CASSPDGRYNEQFF,TGTGCCAGCAGTCCGGACGGGCGATACAATGAGCAGTTCTTC
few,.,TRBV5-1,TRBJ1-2,CASRIDRSTGYTF,TGCGCCAGCAGAATTGACAGGTCCACTGGCTACACCTTC
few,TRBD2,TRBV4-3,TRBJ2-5,CASSQGTSGGLKTQYF,TGCGCCAGCAGCCAAGGGACTAGCGGGGGTCTAAAGACCCAGTACTTC
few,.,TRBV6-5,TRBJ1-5,CASSYSAEAGQPQHF,TGTGCCAGCAGTTACTCGGCCGAAGCGGGTCAGCCCCAGCATTTT
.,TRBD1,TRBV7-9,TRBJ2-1,CASSIRPTGINEQFF,TGTGCCAGCAGCATCCGACCGACAGGGATCAATGAGCAGTTCTTC
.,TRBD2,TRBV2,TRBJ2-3,CASSESAGGQATQYF,TGTGCCAGCAGTGAGTCAGCGGGGGGTCAGGCTACGCAGTATTTT
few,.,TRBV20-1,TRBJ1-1,CSAPAGSFRNTEAFF,TGCAGTGCCCCGGCAGGGTCATTTAGGAACACTGAAGCTTTCTTT
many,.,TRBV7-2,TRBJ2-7,CASSLSGVWSYEQYF,TGTGCCAGCAGCTTGAGCGGTGTATGGTCCTACGAGCAGTACTTC
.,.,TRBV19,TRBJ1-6,CASRSWGDAGWESPLHF,TGTGCCAGTAGGAGTTGGGGGGACGCCGGGTGGGAGTCACCCCTCCACTTT
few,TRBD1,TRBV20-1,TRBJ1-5,CSAGDRAKGQPQHF,TGCAGTGCTGGCGACAGGGCGAAGGGTCAGCCCCAGCATTTT